These 16 T cell receptor beta chains came from one sample sequenced in a study of T cells after yellow fever vaccination. TCRdb used MiXCR to reprocess the 5' RACE reads, holding one entry per CDR3 protein. This table has some 340,000 distinct CDR3 sequences, about 10% appearing once. The sample here was CD4+ T cells sorted from PBMCs, taken 45 days after the yellow fever booster vaccination. These receptors were taken from a man aged 18 to 29 who received the YFV17D yellow fever vaccine.

This clonotype appeared a few times. The gene calls are TRBV20-1 and TRBJ1-4; 8 nucleotides line up with TRBD1. This CDR3 has 13 amino acids. Germline CDR1 DFQATT, CDR2 SNEGSKA (reference sequence). J lost 7 bases, V lost 3 bases, and 4 bases had no gene match. CDR3 region: CSARDRVAEKLFF. The CDR3 nucleotides read TGCAGTGCTAGGGACAGGGTTGCTGAAAAACTGTTTTTT.

The chain uses TRBV10-3 and TRBJ1-2; D not certain. The V and J ends lost 0 bases and 3 bases respectively, with 5 bases between them. CDR3 length: 13 amino acids. Germline V gene sequence: CDR1 ENHRY, CDR2 SYGVKD. The CDR3 loop is CAISESGDYGYTF. In nucleotides, the CDR3 is TGTGCCATCAGTGAGTCGGGCGACTATGGCTACACCTTC.

This clonotype was counted between two and nine times. The chain combines TRBV20-1 with TRBJ2-3; weak D call: TRBD1 (7 bases). Germline CDR1 is DFQATT and CDR2 is SNEGSKA (reference sequence). This CDR3 spans 14 amino acids. Trimming took 5 bases from V and 5 from J, leaving 17 bases between them. This chain's CDR3 is CSARTRGAVDTQYF. The CDR3 coding sequence is TGCAGTGCTCGTACCAGGGGGGCCGTAGATACGCAGTATTTT.

J is TRBJ1-5 and V is TRBV4-1; possibly TRBD1 for D (5 bases). V was clipped by 4 bases and J by 8 bases, with 21 bases between them. The germline CDR1 and CDR2 sequences are MGHRA and YSYEKL. This CDR3 contains 16 residues. The CDR3 spells CASSRYGFAGREPQHF. CDR3 bases: TGCGCCAGCAGCCGTTACGGATTCGCGGGACGTGAGCCCCAGCATTTT.

There are a few counts of this clonotype. The genes are TRBV7-8 and TRBJ2-7; D not certain. The CDR3 consists of 13 residues. Looked up from germline, CDR1 is SGHVS and CDR2 is FQNEAQ. V dropped 1 base and J dropped 6 bases, with 10 bases sitting between them. This CDR3 is CASSLEVLAEQYV. CDR3 sequence (DNA): TGTGCCAGCAGCTTAGAGGTCCTTGCCGAGCAGTACGTC.

The chain uses TRBV7-9 and TRBJ1-3; D is unresolved. The CDR3 loop spans 13 amino acids. Germline CDR1 and CDR2: SEHNR and FQNEAQ (reference sequence). Trimming left V 0 bases short and J 4 bases short, with 4 bases between. The CDR3 here is CASSLAEGNTIYF. The CDR3 DNA reads as TGTGCCAGCAGCTTAGCTGAGGGAAACACCATATATTTT.

The chain employs TRBV6-5 and TRBJ1-2; D might be TRBD1 (5 bases). From germline, CDR1 is MNHEY and CDR2 SVGAGI. V lost 5 bases and J 6 bases, leaving 16 bases between the germline ends. The CDR3 runs to 14 residues. The CDR3 reads CASSRDLRGDGYTF. CDR3 DNA: TGTGCCAGCAGTCGGGACCTGCGAGGGGATGGCTACACCTTC.

The chain joins TRBV18 to TRBJ1-1; 8 nucleotides match TRBD1. CDR1 KGHSH and CDR2 LQKENI come from the germline V gene. This CDR3 contains 15 residues. The J segment lost 11 bases and the V segment lost 0 bases, leaving 11 bases of the junction unmatched. The CDR3 here is CASSPPYRGVEMAFF. DNA for the CDR3: TGTGCCAGCTCACCACCCTACAGGGGGGTAGAGATGGCTTTCTTT.

This clonotype showed up many times. This chain joins TRBV11-2 and TRBJ2-7, with TRBD2 matching over 9 bases. Germline values: CDR1 SGHAT, CDR2 FQNNGV. The V and J ends lost 2 bases and 2 bases, in that order; junction bases with no gene match: 4. The CDR3 is 15 residues long. The chain's CDR3 is CASSLLSGGPYEQYF. Here the CDR3 DNA reads TGTGCCAGCAGCTTATTGAGCGGGGGGCCCTACGAGCAGTACTTC.

This clonotype has only a few counts. The chain couples TRBV12-3 or TRBV12-4 to TRBJ1-1; D gene ambiguous. CDR3 length: 14 residues. Trimming pared 5 bases from V and 4 bases from J, leaving 14 bases between. The CDR3 protein is CASSLERVGTEAFF. The CDR3 DNA reads TGTGCCAGCAGTCTCGAACGTGTGGGCACTGAAGCTTTCTTT.

This clonotype is medium-sized by share. The gene calls are TRBV12-3 or TRBV12-4 and TRBJ1-1; 7 nucleotides align to TRBD1. V was clipped by 8 bases and J by 10 bases; unmatched bases: 25. The CDR3 has 17 residues. The CDR3 coding sequence is TGTGCCAGCCGAACCTACGACATTACAGGGGCAAAATATGGAGCTTTCTTT. This gives the protein CASRTYDITGAKYGAFF.

This clonotype occurred a few times. The chain combines TRBV4-1 with TRBJ1-2, with a weak D call TRBD1 (5 bases). CDR3 length equals 18 residues. Looked up from germline, CDR1 is MGHRA and CDR2 is YSYEKL. V was trimmed by 1 base and J by 8 bases, leaving 26 bases between them. The CDR3 reads CASSQGVSFQGLMWGYTF. The CDR3 nucleotides are TGCGCCAGCAGCCAAGGAGTTTCGTTTCAGGGACTTATGTGGGGCTACACCTTC.

The chain links TRBV29-1 to TRBJ2-7; 7 positions match TRBD1. Germline V CDR1 and CDR2: SQVTM, ANQGSEA. Trimming at V came to 3 bases and at J to 3 bases, leaving 8 bases not matched to a gene. CDR3 length: 14 amino acids. The CDR3 sequence is CSVELGQRIYEQYV. As DNA, the CDR3 is TGCAGCGTTGAGTTGGGACAGCGCATCTACGAGCAGTACGTC.

The rearrangement links TRBV12-3 or TRBV12-4 to TRBJ2-3, with a possible D match to TRBD2 (5 bases). Trimming pared 2 bases from V and 0 bases from J, leaving 15 bases between. CDR3 length: 17 residues. The CDR3 DNA reads TGTGCCAGCAGTTTAAGGGTCACCGGGGAGAGCACAGATACGCAGTATTTT. This sequence encodes CASSLRVTGESTDTQYF.

This clonotype has ten or more counts. This sequence joins TRBV12-5 and TRBJ2-2; D is undetermined. The CDR3 runs 11 residues. Germline V lookup: CDR1 LGHNT, CDR2 FRNRAP. The V gene lost 7 bases and the J gene lost 5 bases, with 5 bases spanning the gap. The CDR3 sequence is CASAKTGELFF. CDR3 DNA: TGTGCTAGTGCCAAAACCGGGGAGCTGTTTTTT.

This chain joins TRBV7-2 and TRBJ1-2; D unclear. Germline V gene sequence: CDR1 SGHTA, CDR2 FQGNSA. V was pared by 3 bases and J by 4 bases, with 6 bases between. The CDR3 contains 12 residues. CDR3 nucleotide sequence: TGTGCCAGCAGCTTCGCCTTCTATGGCTACACCTTC. Its translation: CASSFAFYGYTF.